The 22 T cell receptor beta chains presented below share a single source sample, sequenced in a study of cytomegalovirus exposure and HLA in healthy donors. The PCR was carried out with 60 Vbeta primers and 13 Jbeta primers. The method was immunoSEQ multiplex PCR; TCRdb's version includes in-frame clones alone and lacks a portion of them. Counted here are approximately 220,000 clones, roughly 75% occurring once; the ten biggest clones make up 1.5% to 2%. The sequenced material came from PBMCs. The receptors derive from a woman aged 30 to 39 in good health and CMV-seronegative.

This clone has more than one count but fewer than ten. The chain couples TRBV29-1 to TRBJ2-1, with 7 bases that match TRBD1. The CDR3 runs to 12 residues. CDR1 and CDR2 from the germline V gene are SQVTM and ANQGSEA. V lost 6 bases and J lost 4; bases outside the gene matches: 3. The CDR3 spells CSVWDRYNEQFF. The CDR3 DNA sequence: TGCAGCGTGTGGGACAGATACAATGAGCAGTTCTTC.

In its sample, this clone was seen once. The V gene is TRBV6-5, the J gene TRBJ1-2, with 8 bases fitting TRBD1. The junction had 7 bases not matched to a gene; V was cut back by 6 bases and J by 4 bases. The CDR3 is 14 amino acids. Germline CDR1 is MNHEY and CDR2 is SVGAGI. In DNA, the CDR3 is TGTGCCAGCAGGAACCCGGGACAGGTCTATGGCTACACCTTC. Translation: CASRNPGQVYGYTF.

Note on this clone: An end of the junction does not agree with germline; a read error may underlie this. The V and J genes are TRBV7-7 and TRBJ2-1; 9 positions agree with TRBD2. The CDR3 contains 15 residues. From germline, CDR1 is SSHAT and CDR2 FNYEAQ (reference sequence). The CDR3 coding sequence is TGTGCTAGCAGCTTAAGGCGGGAGGGCCTCGATGAGCAGTTCTTC. It yields the protein CASSLRREGLDEQFF.

The rearrangement uses TRBV19 and TRBJ1-3; D call uncertain. Germline loops: CDR1 LNHDA, CDR2 SQIVND (reference sequence). This CDR3 comprises 14 residues. Trimming cost V 5 bases and J 2 bases, with 10 bases left between them. Written as DNA, the CDR3 is TGTGCCAGTAGTTCGGGTGAAGCTGGAAACACCATATATTTT. This codes for CASSSGEAGNTIYF.

This rearrangement joins TRBV14 to TRBJ2-2, with D perhaps matching TRBD1 (6 bases). Germline CDR1 and CDR2: SGHDN and FVKESK. V shed 4 bases and J shed 2 bases, with 17 bases lying between them. The CDR3 length is 17 residues. Here the CDR3 reads CASSRYPGASNTGELFF. The CDR3, as DNA: TGTGCCAGCAGCCGATACCCAGGGGCCTCAAACACCGGGGAGCTGTTTTTT.

J is TRBJ2-7 and V is TRBV7-6; the match to TRBD2 covers 8 bases. CDR1 and CDR2 (germline): SGHVS, FNYEAQ. The CDR3 has 14 residues. V shed 5 bases and J 4 bases; nucleotides not matched to a gene: 7. The CDR3 region has the DNA TGTGCCAGCAGCCCGGCGGGACTAGAATACGAGCAGTACTTC. Translation gives CASSPAGLEYEQYF.

The J gene is TRBJ1-2, the V gene TRBV14; D ambiguous. Germline CDR1 SGHDN, CDR2 FVKESK. The CDR3 is made up of 14 amino acids. V gave up 4 bases and J gave up 5 bases, with 14 bases separating them. The CDR3, as DNA: TGTGCCAGCAGCCCCATTTCCCTTACTTATGGCTACACCTTC. Its protein is CASSPISLTYGYTF.

This clone appeared a single time. The junction does not match germline at one end; this may be a read error. This sequence joins TRBV11-2 and TRBJ1-1, with D tentatively TRBD1 (6 bases). CDR1 and CDR2 from the germline V gene are SGHAT and FQNNGV. The CDR3 spans 16 residues. For the CDR3, the DNA is TGTGCCAGCAGCTTAGATTGGGGGCAAAAGAACACTGAATCTTTCTTT. It specifies CASSLDWGQKNTESFF. Together with reference TRBV11-2 and TRBJ1-1, the CDR3 gives the full variable domain: EAGVAQSPRYKIIEKRQSVAFWCNPISGHATLYWYQQILGQGPKLLIQFQNNGVVDDSQLPKDRFSAERLKGVDSTLKIQPAKLEDSAVYLCASSLDWGQKNTESFFGQGTRLTVV.

The V gene is TRBV28, the J gene TRBJ1-5; D may be TRBD1 (5 bases). Trimming shortened V by 3 bases and J by 7 bases, and 10 bases separated the two germline ends. The CDR3 sequence is 13 residues long. Germline loops: CDR1 MDHEN, CDR2 SYDVKM. CDR3 sequence reads: CASSFGGEQPQHF. The CDR3 DNA reads TGTGCCAGCAGTTTTGGGGGGGAACAGCCCCAGCATTTT.

The chain employs TRBV9 and TRBJ1-2; D is unclear. V was trimmed by 4 bases and J by 0 bases, leaving 13 bases between them. Germline V gene lookup returns CDR1 SGDLS and CDR2 YYNGEE. The CDR3 loop spans 15 amino acids. CDR3 nucleotides: TGTGCCAGCAGCCCTAATGGAGTCCCTAACTATGGCTACACCTTC. Translated, it gives CASSPNGVPNYGYTF.

Only a few counts were recorded for this clone. The J gene is TRBJ2-7, the V gene TRBV6-1; 11 positions agree with TRBD1. Germline CDR1 and CDR2: MNHNS and SASEGT. Losses at the gene ends were 0 bases for V and 5 bases for J; bases not matched to a gene: 3. This CDR3 contains 15 residues. The CDR3 DNA reads TGTGCCAGCAGTGAAGCGGACAGGGGGCGCAACGAGCAGTACTTC. Translation gives CASSEADRGRNEQYF.

The chain has TRBV18 and TRBJ2-7, with TRBD1 matching 7 bases. The CDR3 length is 16 residues. The V gene end was trimmed by 3 bases and the J gene end by 3 bases; junction bases not matched to a gene: 11. Looked up from germline, CDR1 is KGHSH and CDR2 is LQKENI. CDR3 sequence: CASSPLQGEIDYEQYF. CDR3 coding DNA: TGTGCCAGCTCACCTCTTCAGGGGGAGATAGACTACGAGCAGTACTTC.

This clone was detected once. The gene calls are TRBV6-5 and TRBJ1-2; D is perhaps TRBD1 (5 bases). This CDR3 has 16 amino acids. Trimming shortened V by 0 bases and J by 0 bases, and 11 bases separated the two germline ends. CDR1 is MNHEY, CDR2 SVGAGI, per germline. This chain's CDR3 is CASSYSGGLPNYGYTF. In nucleotides, the CDR3 is TGTGCCAGCAGTTACTCGGGGGGACTACCTAACTATGGCTACACCTTC.

The J gene is TRBJ2-4, the V gene TRBV4-2; D gene unclear. CDR1 and CDR2 (germline): LGHNA, YNFKEQ. The length of the CDR3 is 19 residues. Trimming removed 1 base at V and 1 base at J, with 20 bases between. The CDR3 region has the DNA TGTGCCAGCAGCCAAGCCCCTGCCGGCACCGAGGTCGCCAAAAACATTCAGTACTTC. This sequence encodes CASSQAPAGTEVAKNIQYF.

The V call is TRBV27, the J call TRBJ2-1; D remains unclear. Germline CDR1 MNHEY, CDR2 SMNVEV (reference sequence). Trimming shortened V by 2 bases and J by 5 bases, and 7 bases separated the two germline ends. This CDR3 spans 13 amino acids. The CDR3 DNA is TGTGCCAGCAGTTTAACAGTGAACAATGAGCAGTTCTTC. Residues: CASSLTVNNEQFF.

The CDR3 spells CASSHDTGNYGYTF. Here the CDR3 DNA reads TGTGCCAGCAGTCACGACACAGGAAACTATGGCTACACCTTC. The chain employs TRBV11-3 and TRBJ1-2; possible D gene TRBD1, 5 bases. Trimming stripped 6 bases from V and 2 bases from J, with 13 bases between. Germline V gene lookup returns CDR1 SGHNT and CDR2 YENEEA. The CDR3 has 14 amino acids. Supplemented by reference TRBV11-3 and TRBJ1-2, the full variable domain reads EAGVVQSPRYKIIEKKQPVAFWCNPISGHNTLYWYLQNLGQGPELLIRYENEEAVDDSQLPKDRFSAERLKGVDSTLKIQPAELGDSAVYLCASSHDTGNYGYTFGSGTRLTVV.

The chain is built from TRBV5-6 and TRBJ2-7; 7 nucleotides match TRBD1. Trimming cost V 2 bases and J 1 base; bases outside gene matches: 3. Germline-derived CDR1 and CDR2 are SGHDT and YYEEEE. The length of the CDR3 is 14 residues. The CDR3 loop reads CASSLWDRSYEQYF. CDR3 sequence (DNA): TGTGCCAGCAGCTTATGGGACAGATCCTACGAGCAGTACTTC.

The V and J genes are TRBV7-9 and TRBJ2-7; possibly TRBD2 for D (6 bases). This CDR3 contains 15 residues. Germline-derived CDR1 and CDR2 are SEHNR and FQNEAQ (reference sequence). V shed 4 bases and J shed 2 bases, with 15 bases lying between them. The chain's CDR3 is CASSSGGIGAYEQYF. CDR3 nucleotides: TGTGCCAGCAGCTCCGGGGGTATCGGGGCCTACGAGCAGTACTTC. Based on the CDR3 plus reference TRBV7-9 and TRBJ2-7, the full variable domain is DTGVSQNPRHKITKRGQNVTFRCDPISEHNRLYWYRQTLGQGPEFLTYFQNEAQLEKSRLLSDRFSAERPKGSFSTLEIQRTEQGDSAMYLCASSSGGIGAYEQYFGPGTRLTVT.

In this sample, this clone turned up once. The V gene is TRBV2, the J gene TRBJ1-5; 9 bases fit TRBD1. With V trimmed by 6 bases and J by 7 bases, 10 bases remained unmatched. Per germline, CDR1 SNHLY and CDR2 FYNNEI. The CDR3 contains 15 residues. This chain's CDR3 is CASSLKTGGGQPQHF. CDR3 DNA: TGTGCCAGCAGCCTCAAGACAGGGGGAGGCCAGCCCCAGCATTTT.

V is TRBV15 and J is TRBJ2-7, with 10 nucleotides matching TRBD1. Trimming cost V 5 bases and J 4 bases; bases outside gene matches: 11. This CDR3 has 16 residues. Per germline, CDR1 LNHNV and CDR2 YYDKDF (reference sequence). CDR3 region: CATSLSLGQGVYEQYF. The CDR3 coding sequence is TGTGCCACCAGCTTATCGCTCGGACAGGGGGTGTACGAGCAGTACTTC.

The sample holds one count of this clone. A junction end diverges from the germline sequence, so it may reflect a read error. The V call is TRBV7-9, the J call TRBJ2-5, with 7 bases identical to TRBD2. Per the germline V gene, CDR1 is SEHNR and CDR2 is FQNEAQ (reference sequence). The CDR3 consists of 17 residues. CDR3 sequence reads: CVSSLIGSGEVQEAQYF. The CDR3 DNA reads TGTGTCAGCAGCTTAATTGGCAGCGGGGAGGTCCAAGAGGCCCAGTACTTC.

V and J are TRBV5-4 and TRBJ1-1, with TRBD1 identical over 8 bases. Germline CDR1 SGHNT, CDR2 YYREEE (reference sequence). CDR3 size: 15 residues. Trimming removed 3 bases from V and 3 bases from J; junction bases left unmatched: 7. The CDR3 DNA follows: TGTGCCAGCAGCTCTCCAGGGGGCAGGTACACTGAAGCTTTCTTT. Amino acid sequence: CASSSPGGRYTEAFF.